The rows below give T cell receptor beta chains drawn from one sample of a study of cytomegalovirus exposure and HLA in healthy donors. TCRdb's copy holds only in-frame clones and misses some; the assay was immunoSEQ multiplex PCR. The sample includes 80,000 to 100,000 clones, 65% to 85% of them seen just once. Sequencing input: PBMCs. The receptors derive from a man aged 40-49 years in good health and CMV-seropositive. Both conserved end residues are trimmed from each CDR3. The order of the fields is CDR3 length, V gene, J gene, CDR3 protein.

16	TRBV7-6	TRBJ2-1	ASSLTRRGGIPYNEQF
13	TRBV18	TRBJ1-5	ASSPQSGRYQPQH
10	TRBV6-6	TRBJ1-1	ASSGGGTEAF
15	TRBV10-2	TRBJ1-6	ASTVAMGRQDNSPLH
12	TRBV2	TRBJ2-7	ASSEGQGHYEQY
12	TRBV5-1	TRBJ1-1	ASSLDRGTTEAF
12	TRBV7-9	TRBJ1-1	ASSSHTGNTEAF
13	TRBV28	TRBJ2-7	ASSVVAGGAYEQY
12	TRBV6-5	TRBJ2-7	ASRDLGTSYEQY
11	TRBV5-1	TRBJ1-2	ASSLTGGRVWT
12	TRBV4-1	TRBJ2-2	ASSQDYGTGELF
12	TRBV19	TRBJ1-5	ASSIDRFNQPQH
13	TRBV6-1	TRBJ1-6	ASSETGIPNSPLH
13	TRBV2	TRBJ2-2	ASRSGTGNTGELF
12	TRBV18	TRBJ2-5	ASSPSAIRGTQY
10	TRBV7-8	TRBJ2-7	ASKVDSYEQY
11	TRBV2	TRBJ2-5	ASSLTGLKTQY
12	TRBV29-1	TRBJ2-7	SVETGRGTFEQY
12	TRBV5-4	TRBJ1-2	ASSTIQGAWGYT
12	TRBV9	TRBJ1-2	ASSVGTGAYGYT
13	TRBV6-5	TRBJ1-1	ASSYSGRSLTEAF
12	TRBV25-1	TRBJ2-3	ASWGPKSADTQY
15	TRBV2	TRBJ2-3	ASSDSGQGWSTDTQY
10	TRBV7-6	TRBJ2-5	ASSAQFETQY
13	TRBV7-9	TRBJ2-2	SSSSGQGFTGELF
10	TRBV6-5	TRBJ2-1	ASSRVDNEQF
13	TRBV5-4	TRBJ2-1	ASSRLGRGYNEQF
12	TRBV7-3	TRBJ1-1	ASSPQGGNTEAF
13	TRBV5-1	TRBJ2-5	ASSLAGTGEETQY
13	TRBV7-6	TRBJ2-1	ASSLDGGAYNEQF
11	TRBV6-5	TRBJ1-1	ASSYGGGTEAF
15	TRBV7-9	TRBJ2-5	ASSLGLAGTREETQY
16	TRBV2	TRBJ2-3	ASRGDRGWRGGTHTQY
14	TRBV4-1	TRBJ2-3	ASSQRGGRSTDTQY
14	TRBV11-2	TRBJ2-4	ASSLETGLAVNIQY
14	TRBV6-4	TRBJ1-1	ASSSSGQTLNTEAF
12	TRBV7-8	TRBJ2-1	ASSLDSQGNEQF
14	TRBV13	TRBJ1-2	ASSLGGQASNYGYT
12	TRBV5-1	TRBJ2-3	ASSLVGGRDTQY
13	TRBV27	NA	ASSAWTGSSYEQY
11	TRBV7-9	TRBJ1-1	ASSSPPRAEAF
12	TRBV5-4	TRBJ2-2	ASSPPSNTGELF
14	TRBV11-2	TRBJ2-5	ASSAYTTGLGETQY
13	TRBV25-1	TRBJ2-5	ASSEDPGLAGTQY
11	TRBV28	TRBJ2-7	ASRRTSGYEQY
13	TRBV5-1	NA	ASRVSGTSDHEQY
15	TRBV30	TRBJ1-2	AWSGGDRVPLTYGYT
9	TRBV7-9	TRBJ1-1	ASGGNTEAF
13	TRBV5-4	TRBJ1-1	ASSLSTAGNTEAF
11	TRBV5-4	TRBJ1-1	ASSLTGGTEAF
14	TRBV5-6	TRBJ1-5	ASSQGTGNSNQPQH
14	TRBV13	TRBJ1-4	ASSIRQGRTNEKLF
13	TRBV29-1	TRBJ2-7	SVVGTALVYSRQY
12	TRBV25-1	TRBJ2-3	ASSGGGRTDTQY
14	TRBV28	TRBJ2-7	ASSLILAGSSAEQY